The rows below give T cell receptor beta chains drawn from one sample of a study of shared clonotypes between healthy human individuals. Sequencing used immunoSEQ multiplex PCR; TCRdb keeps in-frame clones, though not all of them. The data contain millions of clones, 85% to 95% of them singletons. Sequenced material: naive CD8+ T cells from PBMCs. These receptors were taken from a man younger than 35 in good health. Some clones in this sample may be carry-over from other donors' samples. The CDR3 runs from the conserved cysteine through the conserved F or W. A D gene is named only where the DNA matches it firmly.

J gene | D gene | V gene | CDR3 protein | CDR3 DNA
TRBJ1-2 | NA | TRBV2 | CAITLGQANYGYTF | TGTGCCATTACATTGGGGCAGGCTAACTATGGCTACACCTTC
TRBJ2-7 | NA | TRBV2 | CASRAGPAYEQYF | TGTGCCAGCCGGGCGGGCCCCGCCTACGAGCAGTACTTC
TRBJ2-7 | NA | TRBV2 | CASASFLQGSYEQYF | TGTGCCAGCGCTTCTTTTCTGCAGGGGTCCTACGAGCAGTACTTC
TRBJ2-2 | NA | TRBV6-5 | CATGRPSAGELFF | TGTGCCACTGGACGTCCTTCGGCCGGGGAGCTGTTTTTT
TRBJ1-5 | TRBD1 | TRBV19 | CASSIGQGFIGNQPQHF | TGTGCCAGTAGTATCGGACAGGGGTTTATTGGCAATCAGCCCCAGCATTTT
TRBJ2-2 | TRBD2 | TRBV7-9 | CASSLVSGRARTGELFF | TGTGCCAGCAGCTTAGTTAGCGGGAGAGCGAGGACCGGGGAGCTGTTTTTT
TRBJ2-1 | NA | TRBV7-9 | CASSRGGTVSYNEQFF | TGTGCCAGCAGTCGCGGGGGGACAGTGTCCTACAATGAGCAGTTCTTC
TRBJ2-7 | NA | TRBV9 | CASSVGSGHQQYF | TGTGCCAGCAGCGTAGGGTCGGGACACCAGCAGTACTTC
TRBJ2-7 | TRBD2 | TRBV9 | CASSVSGSMGEQYF | TGTGCCAGCAGCGTAAGCGGGAGCATGGGCGAGCAGTACTTC
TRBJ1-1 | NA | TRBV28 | CASSFPGAEAFF | TGTGCCAGCAGTTTTCCGGGGGCTGAAGCTTTCTTT